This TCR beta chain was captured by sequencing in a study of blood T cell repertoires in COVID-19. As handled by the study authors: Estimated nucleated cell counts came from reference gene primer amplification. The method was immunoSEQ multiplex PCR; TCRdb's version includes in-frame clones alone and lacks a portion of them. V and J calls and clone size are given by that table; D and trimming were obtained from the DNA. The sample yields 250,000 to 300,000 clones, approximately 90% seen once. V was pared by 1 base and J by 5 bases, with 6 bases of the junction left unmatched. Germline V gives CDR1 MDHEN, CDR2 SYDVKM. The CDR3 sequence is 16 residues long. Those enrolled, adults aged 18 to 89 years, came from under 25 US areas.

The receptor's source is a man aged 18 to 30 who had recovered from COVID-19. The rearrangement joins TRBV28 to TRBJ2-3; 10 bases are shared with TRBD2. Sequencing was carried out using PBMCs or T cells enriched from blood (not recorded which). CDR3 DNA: TGTGCCAGCAGTTTATACCTAGCGGGAGCGGGAGATACGCAGTATTTT. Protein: CASSLYLAGAGDTQYF.